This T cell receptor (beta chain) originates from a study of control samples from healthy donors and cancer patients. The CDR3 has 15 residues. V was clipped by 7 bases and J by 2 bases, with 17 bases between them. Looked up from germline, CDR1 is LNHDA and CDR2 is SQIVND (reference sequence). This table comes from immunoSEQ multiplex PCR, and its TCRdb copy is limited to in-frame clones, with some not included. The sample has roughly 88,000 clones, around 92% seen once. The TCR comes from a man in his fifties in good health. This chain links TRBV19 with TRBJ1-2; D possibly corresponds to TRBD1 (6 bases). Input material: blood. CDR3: CASTVGGQGNYGYTF. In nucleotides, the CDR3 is TGTGCCAGTACCGTCGGCGGGCAGGGGAACTATGGCTACACCTTC.